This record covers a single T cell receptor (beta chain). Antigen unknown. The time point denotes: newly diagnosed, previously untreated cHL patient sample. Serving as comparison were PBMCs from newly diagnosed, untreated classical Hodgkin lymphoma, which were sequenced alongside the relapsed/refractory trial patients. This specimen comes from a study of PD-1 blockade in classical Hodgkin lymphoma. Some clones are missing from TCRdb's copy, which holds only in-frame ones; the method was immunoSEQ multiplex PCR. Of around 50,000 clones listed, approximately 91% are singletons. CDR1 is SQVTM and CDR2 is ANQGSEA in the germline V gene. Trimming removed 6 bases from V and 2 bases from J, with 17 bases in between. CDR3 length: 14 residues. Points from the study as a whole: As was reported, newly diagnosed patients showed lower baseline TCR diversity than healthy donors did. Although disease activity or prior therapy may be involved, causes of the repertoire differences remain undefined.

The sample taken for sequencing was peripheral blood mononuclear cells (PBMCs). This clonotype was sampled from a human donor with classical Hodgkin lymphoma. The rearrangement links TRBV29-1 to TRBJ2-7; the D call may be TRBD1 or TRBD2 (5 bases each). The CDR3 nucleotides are TGCAGCGTATACCGGGACCAACTTACCTACGAGCAGTACGTC. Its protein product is CSVYRDQLTYEQYV.